This passage covers 30 T cell receptor beta chains from one sample sequenced in a study of identical twins. TCRdb re-derived calls from the 5' RACE reads in MiXCR, one entry per CDR3 protein. The sample yields more than 200,000 distinct CDR3 sequences, over 12% seen once. Sequences were obtained from memory (CD45RO+) T cells sorted from blood. These receptors all come from a young woman in good health.

The V gene is TRBV19, the J gene TRBJ2-1; TRBD2 matches 7 bases. CDR3 length equals 14 residues. Trimming at V came to 3 bases and at J to 1 base, leaving 0 bases not matched to a gene. CDR1 and CDR2 (germline): LNHDA, SQIVND (reference sequence). The CDR3 protein is CASSISGSYNEQFF. In nucleotides, the CDR3 is TGTGCCAGTAGTATTAGCGGGTCCTACAATGAGCAGTTCTTC.

This clonotype was seen more than once but under ten times. The V call is TRBV7-2, the J call TRBJ2-5; possibly TRBD1 for D (6 bases). Trimming pared 2 bases from V and 2 bases from J, leaving 15 bases between. This CDR3 is built from 16 residues. Germline V lookup: CDR1 SGHTA, CDR2 FQGNSA. The CDR3 nucleotides read TGTGCCAGCAGCTTAACACAGGGCCAGGGGCAAGAGACCCAGTACTTC. This codes for CASSLTQGQGQETQYF.

There are many counts of this clonotype. The rearrangement joins TRBV18 to TRBJ1-1; D might be TRBD1 (5 bases). V was pared by 0 bases and J by 0 bases, with 8 bases between. The germline V gene has CDR1 KGHSH and CDR2 LQKENI. This CDR3 has 15 amino acids. CDR3 coding DNA: TGTGCCAGCTCACCACCGGGACGGATGAACACTGAAGCTTTCTTT. Amino acid sequence: CASSPPGRMNTEAFF.

The chain has TRBV13 and TRBJ1-2; no clear D. The length of the CDR3 is 15 residues. V gave up 0 bases and J gave up 7 bases, with 15 bases separating them. From germline, CDR1 is PRHDT and CDR2 FYEKMQ (reference sequence). This CDR3 reads CASSLGARKILGYTF. The CDR3 bases are TGTGCCAGCAGCTTAGGTGCCAGAAAGATTCTTGGCTACACCTTC.

This clonotype occurred many times. V usage is TRBV4-3 and J usage is TRBJ2-1, with D perhaps matching TRBD2 (5 bases). V was pared by 0 bases and J by 9 bases, with 15 bases between. From germline, CDR1 is LGHNA and CDR2 YSLEER. CDR3 length: 15 amino acids. CDR3 sequence (DNA): TGCGCCAGCAGCCAAGATGGGAGAGGTTTTGGTGAGCAGTTCTTC. Protein sequence: CASSQDGRGFGEQFF.

The chain joins TRBV11-2 to TRBJ2-5, with D tentatively TRBD2 (6 bases). The CDR3 is made up of 15 amino acids. Deletions cut 5 bases from V and 5 bases from J, with 18 bases between. CDR1 is SGHAT, CDR2 FQNNGV, per germline. CDR3 amino acids: CASSPRAGPRETQYF. CDR3 DNA: TGTGCCAGCAGCCCCAGAGCGGGCCCCAGGGAGACCCAGTACTTC.

This clonotype has a handful of counts. The rearrangement joins TRBV5-1 to TRBJ2-7; 11 bases match TRBD2. The CDR3 runs to 18 residues. Germline CDR1 is SGHRS and CDR2 is YFSETQ. V trimming: 3 bases; J trimming: 4 bases; junction bases outside the gene matches: 15. The CDR3 DNA reads as TGCGCCAGCAGCTACCCCTCTGATAGCGGGGGGGCCATTTACGAGCAGTACTTC. It translates to CASSYPSDSGGAIYEQYF.

This chain connects TRBV6-5 to TRBJ2-3; perhaps TRBD2 as D (5 bases). The CDR3 is 11 residues long. In germline, CDR1 is MNHEY, CDR2 SVGAGI. Trimming pared 2 bases from V and 8 bases from J, leaving 5 bases between. The CDR3 DNA sequence: TGTGCCAGCAGTTACAGCGGTACGCAGTATTTT. This gives the protein CASSYSGTQYF.

The chain has TRBV6-5 and TRBJ1-1; no reliable D call. The V end was cut by 2 bases, the J end by 3 bases, with 4 bases between. The CDR3 sequence is 12 residues long. Germline V lookup: CDR1 MNHEY, CDR2 SVGAGI. The CDR3 region is CASSYRDTEAFF. DNA of the CDR3: TGTGCCAGCAGTTACCGGGACACTGAAGCTTTCTTT.

This clonotype was found a few times. V gene TRBV5-5 combines with J gene TRBJ2-6; D possibly corresponds to TRBD1 (6 bases). Trimming cost V 4 bases and J 0 bases, with 14 bases left between them. Looked up from germline, CDR1 is SGHKS and CDR2 is YYEKEE (reference sequence). There are 17 residues in the CDR3. CDR3 nucleotide sequence: TGTGCCAGCAGCCCTGCAGGGGCCAGCTCTGGGGCCAACGTCCTGACTTTC. This codes for CASSPAGASSGANVLTF.

This clonotype was detected many times. This rearrangement joins TRBV7-2 to TRBJ2-1; TRBD1 might be the D (6 bases). The germline CDR1 and CDR2 sequences are SGHTA and FQGNSA. V was shortened by 0 bases and J by 14 bases, with 11 bases between the two germline ends. The length of the CDR3 is 12 residues. The CDR3 DNA is TGTGCCAGCAGCTTAGCCTCCGGGACAAAGTTCTTC. Residues: CASSLASGTKFF.

At least ten counts were recorded for this clonotype. The CDR3 DNA follows: TGTGCCAGCAGCTTAGTAGCGGGAGTCTACTACGAGCAGTACTTC. It translates to CASSLVAGVYYEQYF. The V call is TRBV7-2, the J call TRBJ2-7, with 9 nucleotides matching TRBD2. J gave up 3 bases and V 1 base, and 4 bases lay outside the gene matches. The CDR3 has 15 amino acids. CDR1 and CDR2 (germline): SGHTA, FQGNSA.

The chain combines TRBV3-1 with TRBJ2-5; tentative D call: TRBD1 (7 bases). Germline V lookup: CDR1 LGHDT, CDR2 YNNKEL (reference sequence). This CDR3 comprises 18 residues. V was clipped by 4 bases and J by 4 bases, with 25 bases between them. The CDR3 coding sequence is TGTGCCAGCAGCCCCAGCGGGCCGAGACAGGGAGAAGGAGAGACCCAGTACTTC. Residues: CASSPSGPRQGEGETQYF.

This clonotype was seen more than once but under ten times. The gene calls are TRBV14 and TRBJ2-3; D unresolved. Deletions cut 7 bases from V and 4 bases from J, with 21 bases between. CDR3 size: 16 residues. From germline, CDR1 is SGHDN and CDR2 FVKESK. In nucleotides, the CDR3 is TGTGCCAGCACCCTTATCGGCCACCGTGAGGCAGATACGCAGTATTTT. Amino acids: CASTLIGHREADTQYF. Using reference TRBV14 and TRBJ2-3 for the parts outside the CDR3, the full variable domain is EAGVTQFPSHSVIEKGQTVTLRCDPISGHDNLYWYRRVMGKEIKFLLHFVKESKQDESGMPNNRFLAERTGGTYSTLKVQPAELEDSGVYFCASTLIGHREADTQYFGPGTRLTVL.

This clonotype was recorded a few times. The chain combines TRBV7-8 with TRBJ1-2; tentative D call: TRBD1 (6 bases). The CDR3 loop spans 13 amino acids. Germline values: CDR1 SGHVS, CDR2 FQNEAQ. V was trimmed by 9 bases and J by 6 bases, leaving 17 bases between them. Here the CDR3 DNA reads TGTGCCAGGAGGGGGGGCGCGGTGCATGGCTACACCTTC. As protein: CARRGGAVHGYTF.

This clonotype occurred a few times. V and J are TRBV9 and TRBJ2-1; no clear D gene. CDR1 and CDR2 from the germline V gene are SGDLS and YYNGEE. The CDR3 contains 17 residues. V was clipped by 0 bases and J by 2 bases, with 15 bases between them. The CDR3 loop is CASSVGLVGNTYNEQFF. The CDR3 nucleotides are TGTGCCAGCAGCGTAGGATTAGTTGGTAATACCTACAATGAGCAGTTCTTC.

This clonotype appeared a few times. The CDR3 reads CSAQRTSGSTDTQYF. CDR3 DNA: TGCAGTGCTCAGAGGACTAGCGGGAGCACAGATACGCAGTATTTT. The chain employs TRBV20-1 and TRBJ2-3, with TRBD2 identical over 11 bases. The CDR3 is 15 residues long. The germline V gene has CDR1 DFQATT and CDR2 SNEGSKA (reference sequence). V was clipped by 5 bases and J by 0 bases; unmatched bases: 4.

The J gene is TRBJ1-4, the V gene TRBV3-1; TRBD1 aligns across 7 bases. CDR1 LGHDT and CDR2 YNNKEL come from the germline V gene (reference sequence). This CDR3 is built from 16 residues. V shed 3 bases, J shed 0 bases, and the junction held 4 bases outside the gene matches. As DNA, the CDR3 is TGTGCCAGCAGCCACGGGACAGCCGCAACTAATGAAAAACTGTTTTTT. It translates to CASSHGTAATNEKLFF.

This chain links TRBV3-1 with TRBJ2-1; 8 nucleotides align to TRBD2. The V segment lost 6 bases and the J segment 4 bases; nucleotides outside the gene matches: 2. From germline, CDR1 is LGHDT and CDR2 YNNKEL (reference sequence). The CDR3 is 13 amino acids. CDR3 residues: CASRTSAYNEQFF. The CDR3 DNA reads TGTGCCAGCAGGACTAGCGCATACAATGAGCAGTTCTTC.

The sample holds a few counts of this clonotype. This chain uses TRBV18 with TRBJ2-7, with a possible D match to TRBD2 (5 bases). Trimming removed 5 bases at V and 3 bases at J, with 11 bases between. CDR3 length: 13 residues. Germline-derived CDR1 and CDR2 are KGHSH and LQKENI. The CDR3 region is CASSTDRGYEQYF. DNA of the CDR3: TGTGCCAGCTCAACAGACCGGGGCTACGAGCAGTACTTC.

V gene TRBV4-1 combines with J gene TRBJ1-4, with D hard to call. CDR3 length: 14 residues. Germline lookup yields CDR1 MGHRA and CDR2 YSYEKL. V lost 0 bases and J 8 bases, leaving 10 bases between the germline ends. CDR3 sequence: CASSQEKGYEKLFF. CDR3 DNA sequence: TGCGCCAGCAGCCAAGAAAAGGGATACGAAAAACTGTTTTTT.

The gene calls are TRBV5-1 and TRBJ2-7; D is unresolved. The V and J ends lost 0 bases and 4 bases respectively, with 8 bases between them. Germline V gene lookup returns CDR1 SGHRS and CDR2 YFSETQ. The CDR3 extends over 13 amino acids. As DNA, the CDR3 is TGCGCCAGCAGCTTGGGGATCACTTACGAGCAGTACTTC. This sequence encodes CASSLGITYEQYF.

The chain recombines TRBV29-1 with TRBJ2-1; TRBD1 matches 10 bases. V gave up 3 bases and J gave up 1 base; unmatched junction bases: 3. Germline-derived CDR1 and CDR2 are SQVTM and ANQGSEA. CDR3 size: 15 residues. Here the CDR3 reads CSVEGGQGSYNEQFF. The CDR3, as DNA: TGCAGCGTTGAGGGGGGACAGGGGTCCTACAATGAGCAGTTCTTC.

This clonotype occurred many times. This sequence joins TRBV12-3 or TRBV12-4 and TRBJ2-5; D might be TRBD2 (6 bases). Between the trimmed V and J ends, which lost 3 bases and 3 bases, there was a span of 11 bases. The CDR3 has 14 amino acids. In DNA, the CDR3 is TGTGCCAGCAGTTTTAGGCGCGGGGAAGAGACCCAGTACTTC. Amino acid sequence: CASSFRRGEETQYF.

This clonotype was seen ten or more times. The chain joins TRBV12-3 or TRBV12-4 to TRBJ2-5; D is unclear. Trimming left V 6 bases short and J 0 bases short, with 11 bases between. This CDR3 contains 14 residues. The CDR3 protein is CASSEGRDQETQYF. DNA for the CDR3: TGTGCCAGCAGCGAAGGACGAGACCAAGAGACCCAGTACTTC.

This sequence joins TRBV10-3 and TRBJ2-7; D is undetermined. V lost 4 bases and J 3 bases, leaving 4 bases between the germline ends. Germline-derived CDR1 and CDR2 are ENHRY and SYGVKD. The CDR3 has 11 residues. Here the CDR3 reads CAISVGYEQYF. The CDR3 coding sequence is TGTGCCATCAGTGTTGGCTACGAGCAGTACTTC.

The chain is built from TRBV5-5 and TRBJ1-5; 11 bases map to TRBD1. Per the germline V gene, CDR1 is SGHKS and CDR2 is YYEKEE (reference sequence). Trimming took 4 bases from V and 3 from J; bases not matched to a gene: 3. CDR3 length: 15 amino acids. As DNA, the CDR3 is TGTGCCAGCAGCCTGGGACAGGGGGACAATCAGCCCCAGCATTTT. This codes for CASSLGQGDNQPQHF.

This clonotype was counted only a few times. The chain uses TRBV30 and TRBJ2-1; D gene uncertain. Trimming stripped 2 bases from V and 3 bases from J, with 5 bases between. The CDR3 is 12 residues long. CDR1 GTSNPN and CDR2 SVGIG come from the germline V gene (reference sequence). This CDR3 reads CAWSSGYNEQFF. The CDR3 DNA sequence: TGTGCCTGGAGTTCTGGCTACAATGAGCAGTTCTTC.

This clonotype has a handful of counts. The chain couples TRBV5-6 to TRBJ1-1; D gene uncertain. The V end lost 0 bases, the J end lost 4 bases, and 7 bases lay between the germline ends. Germline CDR1 is SGHDT and CDR2 is YYEEEE. The CDR3 contains 13 residues. Here the CDR3 DNA reads TGTGCCAGCAGCTTGGATGTCGGCACTGAAGCTTTCTTT. Its protein product is CASSLDVGTEAFF.

This clonotype was observed a few times. An end of the junction differs from the germline gene, which may be a read error. The chain combines TRBV3-1 with TRBJ1-6; TRBD1 agrees at 8 bases. Per germline, CDR1 LGHDT and CDR2 YNNKEL (reference sequence). The CDR3 loop spans 15 amino acids. The CDR3 DNA reads as TGTGCCAGCAGGCAAGGGGGGACAGGCCCGCAGACCCTCCACTTT. It specifies CASRQGGTGPQTLHF.